The TCR beta chain described here comes from a study of Ad26.COV2.S vaccination and SARS-CoV-2 variants. Treatment in this sample: some 20 received Ad26.COV2.S at low or high dose, single or two shots; a few received placebo; per-sample allocation not given. Collection of samples fell on day 63 after the first vaccine or placebo injection. Germline CDR1 is MGHRA and CDR2 is YSYEKL. V was cut by 0 bases and J by 5 bases, with 7 bases left in between. There are 13 residues in the CDR3. Generated by immunoSEQ multiplex PCR, the TCRdb table keeps only in-frame clones and is missing some. The sample records just over 350,000 clones, more than 75% being singletons.

The chain uses TRBV4-1 and TRBJ1-2; D not resolved. The TCR comes from a person between 18 and 65 years old who received the Ad26.COV2.S COVID-19 vaccine or a placebo. Sample: peripheral blood, taken in a trial of Ad26.COV2.S vaccine versus placebo. This CDR3 reads CASSQELAYGYTF. CDR3 nucleotide sequence: TGCGCCAGCAGCCAAGAATTGGCGTATGGCTACACCTTC.